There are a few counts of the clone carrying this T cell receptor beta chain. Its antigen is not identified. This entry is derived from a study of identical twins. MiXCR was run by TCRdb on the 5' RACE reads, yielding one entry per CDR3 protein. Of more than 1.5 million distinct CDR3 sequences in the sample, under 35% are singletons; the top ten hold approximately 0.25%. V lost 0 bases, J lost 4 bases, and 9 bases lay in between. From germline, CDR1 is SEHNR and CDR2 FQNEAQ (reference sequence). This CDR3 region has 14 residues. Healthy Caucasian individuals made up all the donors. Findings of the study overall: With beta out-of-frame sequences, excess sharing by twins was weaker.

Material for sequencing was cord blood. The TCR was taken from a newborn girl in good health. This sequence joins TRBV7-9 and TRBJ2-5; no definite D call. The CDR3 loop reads CASSLAVTGETQYF. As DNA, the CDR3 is TGTGCCAGCAGCTTAGCGGTTACGGGAGAGACCCAGTACTTC. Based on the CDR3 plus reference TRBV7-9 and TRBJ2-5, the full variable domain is DTGVSQNPRHKITKRGQNVTFRCDPISEHNRLYWYRQTLGQGPEFLTYFQNEAQLEKSRLLSDRFSAERPKGSFSTLEIQRTEQGDSAMYLCASSLAVTGETQYFGPGTRLLVL.